These 15 T cell receptor beta chains share one sample of origin, sequenced in a study of blood T cell repertoires in COVID-19. Repertoires were generated with immunoSEQ multiplex PCR, while TCRdb's copy carries only in-frame clones and drops some. Of about 68,000 clones detected, approximately 79% appear once; the ten largest clones hold roughly 6%. The sample consisted of peripheral blood. These receptors were collected from an older woman with acute or convalescent COVID-19.

The chain recombines TRBV5-4 with TRBJ1-1; a possible D gene is TRBD1 (6 bases). This CDR3 is 15 amino acids long. CDR1 SGHNT and CDR2 YYREEE come from the germline V gene (reference sequence). V was clipped by 4 bases and J by 4 bases, with 17 bases between them. The CDR3 bases are TGTGCCAGCAGCCATACGCTCGAAGGGGGCACTGAAGCTTTCTTT. Translated, it gives CASSHTLEGGTEAFF. The entire variable domain, with the rest obtained from reference TRBV5-4 and TRBJ1-1, is as follows: ETGVTQSPTHLIKTRGQQVTLRCSSQSGHNTVSWYQQALGQGPQFIFQYYREEENGRGNFPPRFSGLQFPNYSSELNVNALELDDSALYLCASSHTLEGGTEAFFGQGTRLTVV.

This rearrangement joins TRBV27 to TRBJ1-6; no firm D call. The CDR3 covers 16 residues. V dropped 3 bases and J dropped 0 bases, with 9 bases sitting between them. The germline CDR1 and CDR2 sequences are MNHEY and SMNVEV (reference sequence). CDR3 in DNA: TGTGCCAGCAGTTTTTCCATGAGCTCCTATAATTCACCCCTCCACTTT. It translates to CASSFSMSSYNSPLHF.

V is TRBV5-1 and J is TRBJ2-1; 7 nucleotides agree with TRBD1. After removal of 0 bases from V and 0 bases from J, the junction contained 3 bases not matched to a gene. The CDR3 runs 16 residues. CDR1 and CDR2 from the germline V gene are SGHRS and YFSETQ. CDR3 coding DNA: TGCGCCAGCAGCTTGGGTGGGACAGTCTCCTACAATGAGCAGTTCTTC. Amino acid sequence: CASSLGGTVSYNEQFF.

This chain connects TRBV6-5 to TRBJ1-2; the D gene is possibly TRBD1 (6 bases). Germline V gene data show CDR1 as MNHEY and CDR2 as SVGAGI. The CDR3 is 13 residues long. The V and J ends lost 7 bases and 1 base respectively, with 10 bases between them. The CDR3 loop is CASTNRDNYGYTF. In DNA, the CDR3 is TGTGCCAGCACCAACAGGGATAACTATGGCTACACCTTC.

The rearrangement uses TRBV12-3 or TRBV12-4 and TRBJ1-4, with no clear D. This CDR3 is built from 12 residues. The ends were cut back, 6 bases at V and 7 bases at J, with 9 bases in the middle. The chain's CDR3 is CASSPGPEKLFF. The CDR3 coding sequence is TGTGCCAGCAGCCCCGGTCCTGAAAAACTGTTTTTT.

This clone came up a few times. The chain combines TRBV27 with TRBJ1-6, with D possibly being TRBD1 (6 bases). The CDR3 is 15 residues long. Germline V gene sequence: CDR1 MNHEY, CDR2 SMNVEV (reference sequence). The V end was cut by 3 bases, the J end by 7 bases, with 13 bases between. CDR3 residues: CASSFGGTGNSPLHF. The CDR3 nucleotides are TGTGCCAGCAGTTTTGGTGGCACAGGGAATTCACCCCTCCACTTT.

V and J are TRBV4-1 and TRBJ1-2, with 8 bases fitting TRBD1. Germline lookup yields CDR1 MGHRA and CDR2 YSYEKL. There are 13 residues in the CDR3. Trimming removed 1 base from V and 6 bases from J; junction bases left unmatched: 1. The CDR3 spells CASSQVTGDGYTF. Written as DNA, the CDR3 is TGCGCCAGCAGCCAAGTGACAGGGGATGGCTACACCTTC.

In the case of this clone: At one end the junction does not follow the germline gene, possibly because of a read error. The chain has TRBV29-1 and TRBJ1-2, with a possible D match to TRBD1 (6 bases). The V gene's germline CDR1 is SQVTM and CDR2 ANQGSEA. CDR3 size: 10 residues. This CDR3 reads CSVEDSIAHF. CDR3 nucleotide sequence: TGCAGCGTAGAGGACAGCATAGCCCACTTC.

The chain carries TRBV19 and TRBJ1-3; no reliable D call. The germline gives CDR1 LNHDA, CDR2 SQIVND (reference sequence). CDR3 size: 14 residues. Between the trimmed V and J ends, which lost 7 bases and 0 bases, there was a span of 10 bases. The CDR3 sequence: CASIEGHSGNTIYF. The CDR3 DNA reads TGTGCCAGTATCGAGGGCCACTCTGGAAACACCATATATTTT.

The V and J genes are TRBV12-3 or TRBV12-4 and TRBJ2-1; the D gene is possibly TRBD2 (5 bases). Between the trimmed V and J ends, which lost 6 bases and 7 bases, there was a span of 10 bases. The CDR3 has 12 residues. The CDR3 here is CASRTSLNEQFF. DNA of the CDR3: TGTGCCAGCAGAACTAGTTTAAATGAGCAGTTCTTC.

Only a few counts were recorded for this clone. The chain combines TRBV14 with TRBJ1-6; no clear D. The V and J ends lost 4 bases and 6 bases respectively, with 7 bases between them. Germline values: CDR1 SGHDN, CDR2 FVKESK. This CDR3 is built from 13 residues. The CDR3 DNA sequence: TGTGCCAGCAGCCCCTTTAGTAATTCACCCCTCCACTTT. This encodes CASSPFSNSPLHF.

The rearrangement joins TRBV29-1 to TRBJ2-6, with D tentatively TRBD1 (6 bases). The CDR3 totals 16 residues. The V end lost 6 bases, the J end lost 0 bases, and 15 bases lay between the germline ends. The germline V gene has CDR1 SQVTM and CDR2 ANQGSEA. CDR3 DNA sequence: TGCAGCGTAGCCCGGGACACCGACTCTGGGGCCAACGTCCTGACTTTC. Translated, it gives CSVARDTDSGANVLTF.

The chain carries TRBV5-1 and TRBJ1-2; D is perhaps TRBD1 (6 bases). The CDR3 spans 15 residues. Germline CDR1 reads SGHRS; CDR2 reads YFSETQ. The V end lost 4 bases, the J end lost 1 base, and 14 bases lay between the germline ends. CDR3 sequence: CASSRGTHFNYGYTF. CDR3 nucleotide sequence: TGCGCCAGCAGCCGTGGGACACACTTTAACTATGGCTACACCTTC.

V gene TRBV3-1 (or the pseudogene TRBV3-2) combines with J gene TRBJ1-1; the D gene is possibly TRBD1 (6 bases). This CDR3 has 12 residues. Trimming took 10 bases from V and 2 from J, leaving 11 bases between them. CDR1 LGHDT and CDR2 YNNKEL come from the germline V gene (reference sequence). CDR3 sequence reads: CATQDSNTEAFF. As DNA, the CDR3 is TGTGCCACACAGGACAGCAACACTGAAGCTTTCTTT.

The rearrangement uses TRBV28 and TRBJ1-2, with D hard to call. Trimming stripped 6 bases from V and 2 bases from J, with 10 bases between. The CDR3 has 13 amino acids. Germline CDR1 is MDHEN and CDR2 is SYDVKM. The CDR3 DNA is TGTGCCAGCAGAACCCACTCGAACTATGGCTACACCTTC. It encodes CASRTHSNYGYTF.